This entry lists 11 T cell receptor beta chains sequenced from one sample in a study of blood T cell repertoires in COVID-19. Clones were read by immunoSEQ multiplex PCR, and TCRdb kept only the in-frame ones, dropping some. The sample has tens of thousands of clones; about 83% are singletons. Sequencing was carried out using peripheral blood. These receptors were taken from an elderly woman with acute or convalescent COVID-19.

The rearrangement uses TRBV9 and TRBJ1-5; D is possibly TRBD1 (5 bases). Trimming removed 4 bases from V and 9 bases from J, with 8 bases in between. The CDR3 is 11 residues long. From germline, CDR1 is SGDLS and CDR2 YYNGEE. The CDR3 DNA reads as TGTGCCAGCAGCCCAGGGATGCCCCAGCATTTT. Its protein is CASSPGMPQHF.

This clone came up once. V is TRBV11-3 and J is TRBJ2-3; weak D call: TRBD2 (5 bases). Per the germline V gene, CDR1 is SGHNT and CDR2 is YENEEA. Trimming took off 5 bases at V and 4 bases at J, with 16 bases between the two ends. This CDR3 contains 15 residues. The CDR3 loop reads CASSPLGGVPDTQYF. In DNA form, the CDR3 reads TGTGCCAGCAGCCCACTAGGCGGAGTGCCAGATACGCAGTATTTT.

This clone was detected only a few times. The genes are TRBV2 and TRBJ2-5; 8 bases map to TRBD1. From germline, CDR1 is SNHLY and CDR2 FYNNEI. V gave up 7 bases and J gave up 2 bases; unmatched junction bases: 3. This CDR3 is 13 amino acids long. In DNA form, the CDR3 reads TGTGCCAGCACGGGACAGGTACAAGAGACCCAGTACTTC. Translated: CASTGQVQETQYF.

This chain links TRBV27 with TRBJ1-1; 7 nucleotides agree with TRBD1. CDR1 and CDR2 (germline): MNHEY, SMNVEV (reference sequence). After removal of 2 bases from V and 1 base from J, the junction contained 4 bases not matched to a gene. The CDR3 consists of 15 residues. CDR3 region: CASSLDWTGNTEAFF. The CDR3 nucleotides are TGTGCCAGCAGTTTAGATTGGACAGGGAACACTGAAGCTTTCTTT.

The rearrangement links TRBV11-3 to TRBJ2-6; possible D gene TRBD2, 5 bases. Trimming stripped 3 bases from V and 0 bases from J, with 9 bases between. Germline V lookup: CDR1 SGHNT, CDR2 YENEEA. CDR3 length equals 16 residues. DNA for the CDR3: TGTGCCAGCAGCTTGAGGACTTTCTCTGGGGCCAACGTCCTGACTTTC. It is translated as CASSLRTFSGANVLTF.

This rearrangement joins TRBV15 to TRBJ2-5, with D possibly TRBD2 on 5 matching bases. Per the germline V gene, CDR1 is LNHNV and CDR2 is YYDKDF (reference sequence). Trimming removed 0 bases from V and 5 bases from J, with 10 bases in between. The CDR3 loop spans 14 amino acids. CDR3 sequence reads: CATSRERVWETQYF. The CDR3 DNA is TGTGCCACCAGCAGAGAGAGGGTGTGGGAGACCCAGTACTTC.

Here the CDR3 DNA reads TGCGCCAGCAGCTTACAGGGTCATGAGCAGTTCTTC. It is translated as CASSLQGHEQFF. This chain joins TRBV5-1 and TRBJ2-1, with D possibly being TRBD1 (6 bases). This CDR3 region has 12 residues. Germline values: CDR1 SGHRS, CDR2 YFSETQ. V was cut by 2 bases and J by 8 bases, with 8 bases left in between.

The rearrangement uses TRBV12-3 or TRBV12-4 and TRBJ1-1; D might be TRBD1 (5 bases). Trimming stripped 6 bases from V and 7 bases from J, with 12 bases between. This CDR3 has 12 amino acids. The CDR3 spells CASSSRRGEAFF. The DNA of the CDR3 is TGTGCCAGCAGCTCCCGAAGGGGTGAAGCTTTCTTT.

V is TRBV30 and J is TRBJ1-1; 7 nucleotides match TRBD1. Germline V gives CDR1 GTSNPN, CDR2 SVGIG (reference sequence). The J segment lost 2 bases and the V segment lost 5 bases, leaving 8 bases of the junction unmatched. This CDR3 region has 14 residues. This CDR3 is CAWGKQGPNTEAFF. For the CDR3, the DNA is TGTGCCTGGGGTAAACAGGGGCCCAACACTGAAGCTTTCTTT.

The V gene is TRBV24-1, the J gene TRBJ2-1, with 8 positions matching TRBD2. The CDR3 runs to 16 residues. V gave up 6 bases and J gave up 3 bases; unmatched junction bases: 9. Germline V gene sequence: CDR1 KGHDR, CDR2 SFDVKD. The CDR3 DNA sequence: TGTGCCACCAGTAGCGGTCGTCGGGGGGGCTACAATGAGCAGTTCTTC. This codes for CATSSGRRGGYNEQFF.

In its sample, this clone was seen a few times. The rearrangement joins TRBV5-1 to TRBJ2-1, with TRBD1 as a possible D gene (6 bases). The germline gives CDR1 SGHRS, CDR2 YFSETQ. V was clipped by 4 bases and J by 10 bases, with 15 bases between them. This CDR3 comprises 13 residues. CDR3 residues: CASSPGELWEQFF. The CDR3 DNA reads TGCGCCAGCAGCCCAGGGGAACTATGGGAGCAGTTCTTC.